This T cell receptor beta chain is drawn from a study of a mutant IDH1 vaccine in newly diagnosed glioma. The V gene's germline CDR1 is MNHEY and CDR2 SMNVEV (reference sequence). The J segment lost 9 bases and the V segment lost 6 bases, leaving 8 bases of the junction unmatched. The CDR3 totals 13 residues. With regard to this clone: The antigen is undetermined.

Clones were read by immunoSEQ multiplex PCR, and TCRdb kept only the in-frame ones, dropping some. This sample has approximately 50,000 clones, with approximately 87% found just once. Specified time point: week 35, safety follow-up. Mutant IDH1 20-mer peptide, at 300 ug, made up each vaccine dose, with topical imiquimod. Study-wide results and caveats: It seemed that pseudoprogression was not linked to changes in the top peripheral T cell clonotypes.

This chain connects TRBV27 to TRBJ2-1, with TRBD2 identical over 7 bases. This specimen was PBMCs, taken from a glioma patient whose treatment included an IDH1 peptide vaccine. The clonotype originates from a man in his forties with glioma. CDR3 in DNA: TGTGCCAGCAGCGTACGCGGGGGTGCTGAGCAGTTCTTC. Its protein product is CASSVRGGAEQFF.